This T cell receptor beta chain is drawn from a study of cytomegalovirus exposure and HLA in healthy donors. This table comes from immunoSEQ multiplex PCR, and its TCRdb copy is limited to in-frame clones, with some not included. This table has 250,000 to 300,000 clones, 80% to 90% appearing once. There are 14 residues in the CDR3. The J segment lost 4 bases and the V segment lost 8 bases, leaving 6 bases of the junction unmatched. The V gene's germline CDR1 is MNHNY and CDR2 SVGAGI (reference sequence). This clone occurred many times. Sequenced material: PBMCs. This clonotype was sampled from a woman under 30 in good health and CMV-seronegative. The chain combines TRBV6-6 with TRBJ1-5; 9 bases are shared with TRBD1. The CDR3 region has the DNA TGTGCCAGCGGGGACAGGGACCCGAATCAGCCCCAGCATTTT. As protein: CASGDRDPNQPQHF.